The sequence of this T cell receptor beta chain was determined in a study of shared clonotypes between healthy human individuals. Study observations and caveats: Clonotype sharing among donors, it was expected, would be affected by sequencing depth. Blood was the sole source, and tissue repertoires probably differ.

For this clone: Its antigen is not known.

At a deep level, the assay was run. The method was immunoSEQ multiplex PCR; TCRdb's version includes in-frame clones alone and lacks a portion of them. The data contain 850,000 to 1,100,000 clones, approximately 80% of them singletons. V was clipped by 4 bases and J by 0 bases, with 14 bases between them. Looked up from germline, CDR1 is SGHRS and CDR2 is YFSETQ. The CDR3 consists of 15 residues. The TCR originated in a man between 18 and 35 years old in good health. Some clones in this sample may be carry-over from other donors' samples. The chain employs TRBV5-1 and TRBJ2-7; TRBD1 is a possible D gene (6 bases). Material: memory CD4+ T cells from PBMCs. Specified subset: CD45RA-negative fraction. The CDR3 bases are TGCGCCAGCAGCCGTCCGGGACAAAGCTCCTACGAGCAGTACTTC. Protein sequence: CASSRPGQSSYEQYF.